These 21 T cell receptor beta chains originate from one sample sequenced in a study of beta chain features in type 1 diabetes. Whole-study results and caveats: Shorter TCRB CDR3s, moderately but significantly so, were found in Type 1 diabetes patients in all four CD4+ subsets.

The sequenced template was cDNA made from the entire isolated RNA. Only in-frame clones appear in the TCRdb table, and some are missing; sequencing was by immunoSEQ multiplex PCR. The sample shows 330,000 or so clones, around an eighth of them seen only once. No antigen has been identified for these receptors. Sequencing was done on a sample of naive CD4+ T cells from blood. These TCRs come from a woman aged 18-30 years with type 1 diabetes.

The chain couples TRBV2 to TRBJ2-3; 8 bases line up with TRBD2. The junction had 7 bases not matched to a gene; V was cut back by 0 bases and J by 5 bases. Germline CDR1 and CDR2: SNHLY and FYNNEI. The CDR3 consists of 16 residues. CDR3 nucleotide sequence: TGTGCCAGCAGTGAAGCTCTAGCGGGCACGGGAGATACGCAGTATTTT. Its translation is CASSEALAGTGDTQYF.

The chain combines TRBV2 with TRBJ2-3; D unclear. Per germline, CDR1 SNHLY and CDR2 FYNNEI. V was cut by 0 bases and J by 2 bases, with 15 bases left in between. The CDR3 is made up of 17 amino acids. The CDR3, as DNA: TGTGCCAGCAGTGAAGCGTGGCCCTCAAGTAACACAGATACGCAGTATTTT. Translation: CASSEAWPSSNTDTQYF.

The chain employs TRBV9 and TRBJ2-2; 8 bases agree with TRBD2. The junction had 10 bases not matched to a gene; V was cut back by 2 bases and J by 4 bases. The CDR3 contains 17 residues. Germline V gives CDR1 SGDLS, CDR2 YYNGEE. The CDR3 is CASSVTGTRGSTGELFF. The CDR3 DNA follows: TGTGCCAGCAGCGTTACCGGGACTAGAGGTTCCACCGGGGAGCTGTTTTTT.

This chain uses TRBV4-3 with TRBJ2-5; 7 nucleotides line up with TRBD2. J gave up 10 bases and V 2 bases, and 13 bases lay outside the gene matches. Germline CDR1 reads LGHNA; CDR2 reads YSLEER. The CDR3 is made up of 15 amino acids. Written as DNA, the CDR3 is TGCGCCAGCAGCCAAACCCTTACATGGGGCGGGAGCCAGTACTTC. Protein product: CASSQTLTWGGSQYF.

This clone has a handful of counts. This chain uses TRBV7-2 with TRBJ1-1; TRBD1 matches at 12 bases. CDR1 and CDR2 (germline): SGHTA, FQGNSA. Trimming at V came to 4 bases and at J to 1 base, leaving 4 bases not matched to a gene. CDR3 length: 16 amino acids. This chain's CDR3 is CASSSRDRGPNTEAFF. DNA of the CDR3: TGTGCCAGCAGCTCGAGGGACAGGGGGCCGAACACTGAAGCTTTCTTT.

This clone has more than one count but fewer than ten. This chain uses TRBV5-4 with TRBJ2-3; weak D call: TRBD1 (6 bases). Germline lookup yields CDR1 SGHNT and CDR2 YYREEE (reference sequence). CDR3 length equals 15 residues. Trimming stripped 4 bases from V and 4 bases from J, with 16 bases between. CDR3 coding DNA: TGTGCCAGCAGCAACAGGACAGAGTGGGCAGATACGCAGTATTTT. Encoded protein: CASSNRTEWADTQYF.

This clone was counted between two and nine times. V usage is TRBV28 and J usage is TRBJ2-6, with D uncertain. The V gene's germline CDR1 is MDHEN and CDR2 SYDVKM. Trimming took off 8 bases at V and 0 bases at J, with 5 bases between the two ends. There are 13 residues in the CDR3. This chain's CDR3 is CASFNSGANVLTF. The CDR3 DNA is TGTGCCAGCTTCAACTCTGGGGCCAACGTCCTGACTTTC.

This clone has more than one count but fewer than ten. This sequence joins TRBV13 and TRBJ2-3; 11 bases match TRBD2. The trim removed 3 bases at V and 0 bases at J, leaving 2 bases unmatched. The CDR3 runs to 16 residues. Germline-derived CDR1 and CDR2 are PRHDT and FYEKMQ (reference sequence). The CDR3: CASSFLAGGSTDTQYF. In DNA, the CDR3 is TGTGCCAGCAGCTTCCTAGCGGGGGGCAGCACAGATACGCAGTATTTT.

The J gene is TRBJ2-2, the V gene TRBV5-1; TRBD2 aligns across 11 bases. V lost 4 bases and J lost 6; bases outside the gene matches: 14. This CDR3 has 18 residues. Germline CDR1 and CDR2: SGHRS and YFSETQ. DNA of the CDR3: TGCGCCAGCAGCGAACAACTAGCGGGAGTGATACTCGCCGGGGAGCTGTTTTTT. Translated: CASSEQLAGVILAGELFF.

A few counts support this clone. This chain connects TRBV7-9 to TRBJ2-2, with a weak D call TRBD1 (7 bases). This CDR3 comprises 13 residues. Germline V gene sequence: CDR1 SEHNR, CDR2 FQNEAQ (reference sequence). V was cut by 5 bases and J by 6 bases, with 10 bases left in between. This CDR3 reads CASSPRGAGELFF. In DNA form, the CDR3 reads TGTGCCAGCAGCCCCAGGGGGGCCGGGGAGCTGTTTTTT.

Only a few counts were recorded for this clone. This chain connects TRBV7-3 to TRBJ2-6; 10 bases agree with TRBD2. The germline V gene encodes CDR1 SGHTA and CDR2 FQGTGA. The CDR3 covers 18 residues. The V and J ends lost 0 bases and 2 bases, in that order; junction bases with no gene match: 4. As DNA, the CDR3 is TGTGCCAGCAGCTTAACGACAGCGGGAGGGCCTGGGGCCAACGTCCTGACTTTC. Protein: CASSLTTAGGPGANVLTF.

The chain joins TRBV30 to TRBJ1-4; 9 bases line up with TRBD1. Germline V CDR1 and CDR2: GTSNPN, SVGIG (reference sequence). CDR3 length: 14 amino acids. The ends lost 3 bases at V and 8 bases at J; junction bases unmatched: 7. The CDR3 sequence is CAWREQGATEKLFF. CDR3 DNA: TGTGCCTGGAGGGAACAGGGGGCGACCGAAAAACTGTTTTTT. Full variable domain (rest looked up from reference TRBV30 and TRBJ1-4): SQTIHQWPATLVQPVGSPLSLECTVEGTSNPNLYWYRQAAGRGLQLLFYSVGIGQISSEVPQNLSASRPQDRQFILSSKKLLLSDSGFYLCAWREQGATEKLFFGSGTQLSVL.

This clone was counted only a few times. V usage is TRBV30 and J usage is TRBJ2-4; 14 nucleotides match TRBD2. This CDR3 comprises 14 residues. Germline CDR1 GTSNPN, CDR2 SVGIG (reference sequence). J gave up 5 bases and V 6 bases, and 3 bases lay outside the gene matches. CDR3 nucleotide sequence: TGTGCCTGCGAGACTAGCGGGAGGGAAAACATTCAGTACTTC. This sequence encodes CACETSGRENIQYF.

This clone was counted between two and nine times. The chain's CDR3 is CASSRAQLVHTEAFF. The CDR3 region has the DNA TGTGCCAGCAGCCGAGCCCAATTGGTGCACACTGAAGCTTTCTTT. This rearrangement joins TRBV27 to TRBJ1-1; no clear D gene. Germline CDR1 reads MNHEY; CDR2 reads SMNVEV (reference sequence). The ends were cut back, 6 bases at V and 3 bases at J, with 17 bases in the middle. The CDR3 is made up of 15 amino acids.

The V gene is TRBV18, the J gene TRBJ2-1; TRBD2 is a possible D gene (6 bases). This CDR3 has 15 residues. Germline CDR1 KGHSH, CDR2 LQKENI. Trimming stripped 2 bases from V and 4 bases from J, with 12 bases between. The CDR3 DNA sequence: TGTGCCAGCTCACCAGCTAGCGCCATTTACAATGAGCAGTTCTTC. It codes for CASSPASAIYNEQFF.

A few counts support this clone. This sequence joins TRBV25-1 and TRBJ2-7; 7 nucleotides match TRBD1. The CDR3 consists of 14 residues. From germline, CDR1 is MGHDK and CDR2 SYGVNS. Trimming removed 7 bases from V and 2 bases from J; junction bases left unmatched: 8. The CDR3 region has the DNA TGTGCCAGCACCCCTAACAGGGGCGCCTACGAGCAGTACTTC. Protein: CASTPNRGAYEQYF.

This clone occurred a few times. CDR3 nucleotide sequence: TGTGCCAGCAGCTTAGAGGTAGGGGGCGCTTACTACAATGAGCAGTTCTTC. It is translated as CASSLEVGGAYYNEQFF. This sequence joins TRBV11-2 and TRBJ2-1, with 7 bases lining up with TRBD1. V dropped 0 bases and J dropped 3; count of bases not matched to a gene: 8. CDR1 is SGHAT, CDR2 FQNNGV, per germline. This CDR3 comprises 17 residues.

The chain has TRBV4-3 and TRBJ2-3; D gene ambiguous. The CDR3 is 12 residues long. Trimming removed 4 bases at V and 1 base at J, with 3 bases between. Germline CDR1 and CDR2: LGHNA and YSLEER. This CDR3 reads CASSRGTDTQYF. In DNA form, the CDR3 reads TGCGCCAGCAGCCGAGGCACAGATACGCAGTATTTT.

This rearrangement joins TRBV7-9 to TRBJ1-4; TRBD1 matches at 7 bases. The CDR3 is made up of 15 amino acids. Trimming removed 3 bases from V and 7 bases from J; junction bases left unmatched: 8. The V gene's germline CDR1 is SEHNR and CDR2 FQNEAQ (reference sequence). CDR3 nucleotide sequence: TGTGCCAGCAGCTTTCGACAGGGTATGAGTGAAAAACTGTTTTTT. Its translation is CASSFRQGMSEKLFF.

Note on this clone: The sample has other DNA sequences that encode this CDR3 too. The J gene is TRBJ2-7, the V gene TRBV28; 8 bases are shared with TRBD2. Germline V gene sequence: CDR1 MDHEN, CDR2 SYDVKM. The V segment lost 6 bases and the J segment 0 bases; nucleotides outside the gene matches: 4. This CDR3 spans 14 amino acids. CDR3 nucleotide sequence: TGTGCCAGCAGGAGAAGCGGGAGCTCCTACGAGCAGTACTTC. Translating it yields CASRRSGSSYEQYF.

The chain has TRBV13 and TRBJ2-6; 7 bases are a match to TRBD2. The V gene end was trimmed by 1 base and the J gene end by 2 bases; junction bases not matched to a gene: 11. The CDR3 contains 19 residues. CDR1 and CDR2 from the germline V gene are PRHDT and FYEKMQ (reference sequence). The CDR3 spells CASSLVAGAAPAGANVLTF. CDR3 bases: TGTGCCAGCAGCTTAGTTGCGGGAGCGGCGCCGGCTGGGGCCAACGTCCTGACTTTC.